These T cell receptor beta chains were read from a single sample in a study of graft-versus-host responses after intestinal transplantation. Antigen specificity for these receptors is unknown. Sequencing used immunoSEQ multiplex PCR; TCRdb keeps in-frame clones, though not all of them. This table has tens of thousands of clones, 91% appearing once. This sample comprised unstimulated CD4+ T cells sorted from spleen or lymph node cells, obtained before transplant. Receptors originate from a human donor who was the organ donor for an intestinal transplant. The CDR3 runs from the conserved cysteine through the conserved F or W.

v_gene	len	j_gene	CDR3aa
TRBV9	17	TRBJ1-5	CASSVGPPGAGNQPQHF
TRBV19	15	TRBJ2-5	CASSIGSGGKETQYF
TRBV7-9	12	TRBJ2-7	CASSKQGYEQYF
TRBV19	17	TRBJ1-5	CASSMEAGGASNQPQHF
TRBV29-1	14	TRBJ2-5	CSVRRELVMETQYF
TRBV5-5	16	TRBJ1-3	CASSLGGGGRGNTIYF
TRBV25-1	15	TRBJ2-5	CASSGPGGASETQYF
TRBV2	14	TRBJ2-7	CASNHLRQGVYGTF
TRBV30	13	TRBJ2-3	CAWSLGQTDTQYF
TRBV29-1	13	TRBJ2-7	CSVGTAKPGEQYF
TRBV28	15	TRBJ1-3	CASSLKVAGGNTIYF
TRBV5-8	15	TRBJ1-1	CASSWGQGYNTEAFF
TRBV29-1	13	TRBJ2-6	CSAQGSGANVLTF
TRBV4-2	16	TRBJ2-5	CASSQADGGAQETQYF
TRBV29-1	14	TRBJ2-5	CSVQGRGGPETQYF
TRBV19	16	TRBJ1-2	CASSITGGNTHYGYTF
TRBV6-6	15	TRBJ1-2	CASSPSGYWDYGYTF
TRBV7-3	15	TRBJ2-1	CASSLRGQAGNEQFF
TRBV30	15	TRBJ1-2	CAWTSAQPRNYGYTF
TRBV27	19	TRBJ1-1	CASSLSVGGTGGSNTEAFF
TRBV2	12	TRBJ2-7	CASRLTGAEQYF
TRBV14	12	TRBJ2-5	CASSPTLETQYF
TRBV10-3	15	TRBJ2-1	CAISESASARNEQFF
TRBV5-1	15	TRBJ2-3	CASSPLQGRPDTQYF
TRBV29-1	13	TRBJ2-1	CSVGPVRVNEQFF
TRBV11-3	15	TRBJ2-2	CASSLVSAGNGELFF
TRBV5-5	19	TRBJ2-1	CASSRTGQPTRSTYNEQFF
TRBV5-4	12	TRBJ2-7	CASSLARDEQYF
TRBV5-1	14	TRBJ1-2	CASSPSQGAYGYTF
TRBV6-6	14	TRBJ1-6	CASSLRQGVSPLHF
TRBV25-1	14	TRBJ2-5	CASSVSGARKTQYF
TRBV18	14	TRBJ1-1	CASSPLGANTEAFF
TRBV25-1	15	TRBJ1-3	CASSETGSAGNTIYF
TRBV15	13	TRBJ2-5	CATSRDSVAAQYF
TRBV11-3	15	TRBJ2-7	CASSQAGTGAYEQYF
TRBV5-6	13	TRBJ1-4	CASSFSRAEKLFF
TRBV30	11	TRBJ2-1	CAWGRGVEQFF
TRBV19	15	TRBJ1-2	CASSIARQGAYGYTF
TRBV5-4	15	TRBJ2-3	CASSSTGTGPDTQYF
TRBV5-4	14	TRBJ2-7	CASSLDPGPYEQYF
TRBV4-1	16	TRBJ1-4	CASSQALTLGNEKLFF
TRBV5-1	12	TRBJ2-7	CASSLDGYEQYF
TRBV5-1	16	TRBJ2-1	CASSLPKLRPYNERFF
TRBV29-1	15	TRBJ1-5	CSVEWQSYSNQPQHF
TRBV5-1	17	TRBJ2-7	CASSFSVIAGGSYEQYF
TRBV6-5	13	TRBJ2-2	CASRNDFSGELFF
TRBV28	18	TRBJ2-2	CASSFFARASGRTGELFF
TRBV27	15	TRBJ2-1	CASSLRQGSYNEQFF